This T cell receptor (beta chain) was retrieved from a study of identical twins. TCRdb ran MiXCR on the 5' RACE reads and lists one entry per CDR3 protein. The data hold approximately 210,000 distinct CDR3 sequences, with approximately 16% observed a single time. The CDR3 runs 15 residues. Deletions cut 4 bases from V and 6 bases from J, with 15 bases between. These records were also assigned to another study, of T cells expressing NK-cell markers. As that study records: Underlying the TCR beta repertoires were sorted CD3+CD56+NKG2C+, CD3+CD56+NKG2C- and CD3+CD56-NKG2C+ T cells. For a handful of donors, these clonotypes were likewise the leading ones in the CD3+CD56-NKG2C+ fraction.

This chain uses TRBV12-3 or TRBV12-4 with TRBJ2-2; D is perhaps TRBD1 or TRBD2 (5 bases each). The sequencing input was CD8+ T cells sorted from blood. The sequence came from a woman between 18 and 29 years old in good health. The CDR3 sequence is CASSWGTSGAGELFF. CDR3 nucleotides: TGTGCCAGCAGTTGGGGGACCTCCGGGGCCGGGGAGCTGTTTTTT.